The 12 T cell receptor beta chains given below trace back to one sample, sequenced in a study of long-term antiretroviral therapy in people with HIV. Survey-level immunoSEQ v3.0 assays were run. Sequencing used immunoSEQ multiplex PCR; TCRdb keeps in-frame clones, though not all of them. The sample has 23,000 or so clones; roughly three quarters are singletons. Sequences were derived from unsorted PBMCs, sampled 2.1 years after starting antiretroviral therapy. Source of these receptors: a man under 40 with HIV.

In this sample, this clone turned up a few times. The chain links TRBV7-9 to TRBJ2-1, with 7 bases aligning to TRBD2. V trimming: 0 bases; J trimming: 1 base; junction bases outside the gene matches: 6. Germline loops: CDR1 SEHNR, CDR2 FQNEAQ (reference sequence). The CDR3 length is 17 residues. The chain's CDR3 is CASSLARASGSYNEQFF. CDR3 sequence (DNA): TGTGCCAGCAGCTTAGCGAGGGCTAGCGGATCCTACAATGAGCAGTTCTTC.

This clone was picked up a small number of times. The chain employs TRBV13 and TRBJ2-2; 8 bases line up with TRBD1. In germline, CDR1 is PRHDT, CDR2 FYEKMQ (reference sequence). The V segment lost 4 bases and the J segment 9 bases; nucleotides outside the gene matches: 10. This CDR3 is 15 amino acids long. As DNA, the CDR3 is TGTGCCAGCAGCTCCGGGACAGGATATGGGAGGGAGCTGTTTTTT. Protein: CASSSGTGYGRELFF.

The chain recombines TRBV6-5 with TRBJ2-7; 8 bases agree with TRBD2. This CDR3 contains 13 residues. The germline V gene encodes CDR1 MNHEY and CDR2 SVGAGI. J was trimmed by 5 bases and V by 6 bases; bases with no gene match: 6. DNA of the CDR3: TGTGCCAGCAGATTTAGCGGGGACAACGAGCAGTACTTC. It translates to CASRFSGDNEQYF.

The CDR3 DNA reads as TGTGCCAGCAGCTTAGGGGTGGGGTACAATGAGCAGTTCTTC. Amino acid sequence: CASSLGVGYNEQFF. The chain joins TRBV11-3 to TRBJ2-1, with unresolved D. Deletions cut 1 base from V and 4 bases from J, with 8 bases between. The CDR3 runs 14 residues. Germline-derived CDR1 and CDR2 are SGHNT and YENEEA.

J is TRBJ2-3 and V is TRBV11-1; possible D gene TRBD2, 6 bases. The CDR3 runs to 16 residues. Per the germline V gene, CDR1 is SGHAT and CDR2 is FQDESV (reference sequence). The V and J ends lost 4 bases and 3 bases respectively, with 17 bases between them. CDR3: CASSSPEARGTDTQYF. Written as DNA, the CDR3 is TGTGCCAGCAGCTCCCCCGAGGCGCGGGGAACAGATACGCAGTATTTT.

This clone has just one count. V is TRBV10-2 and J is TRBJ2-7, with TRBD2 matching 8 bases. The CDR3 extends over 17 amino acids. V lost 5 bases and J lost 6; bases outside the gene matches: 18. Germline loops: CDR1 WSHSY, CDR2 SAAADI. DNA for the CDR3: TGCGCCAGCAGTTTCGGCCAGGGTAGCGGGATTCCCCGCGAGCAGTACTTC. Translating it yields CASSFGQGSGIPREQYF.

This chain joins TRBV10-3 and TRBJ2-1, with TRBD2 as a possible D gene (6 bases). Looked up from germline, CDR1 is ENHRY and CDR2 is SYGVKD. The CDR3 covers 14 residues. The V gene lost 5 bases and the J gene lost 8 bases, with 16 bases spanning the gap. CDR3 sequence (DNA): TGTGCCATCAGTCCGTTGGCTAGCGCCTATGAGCAGTTCTTC. Its protein product is CAISPLASAYEQFF.

This sequence joins TRBV7-9 and TRBJ1-2; D is unclear. The CDR3 covers 16 residues. V was trimmed by 2 bases and J by 1 base, leaving 14 bases between them. Germline assignment: CDR1 SEHNR and CDR2 FQNEAQ (reference sequence). The CDR3 spells CASSLRSGSNNYGYTF. DNA of the CDR3: TGTGCCAGCAGCTTACGGTCAGGCTCTAATAACTATGGCTACACCTTC.

The CDR3 region is CASSFPRTGHTEAFF. The CDR3 DNA reads TGTGCCAGCAGCTTCCCCCGGACAGGGCACACTGAAGCTTTCTTT. The chain links TRBV5-4 to TRBJ1-1; 8 bases line up with TRBD1. V shed 2 bases and J 3 bases; nucleotides not matched to a gene: 6. The CDR3 extends over 15 amino acids. Germline CDR1 reads SGHNT; CDR2 reads YYREEE (reference sequence). Combining the CDR3 with reference TRBV5-4 and TRBJ1-1 gives the whole variable domain ETGVTQSPTHLIKTRGQQVTLRCSSQSGHNTVSWYQQALGQGPQFIFQYYREEENGRGNFPPRFSGLQFPNYSSELNVNALELDDSALYLCASSFPRTGHTEAFFGQGTRLTVV.

The sample holds a few counts of this clone. In DNA form, the CDR3 reads TGCGCCAGCAGTGAGTCGATGGGGCCGGAGCAGTACTTC. As protein: CASSESMGPEQYF. This rearrangement joins TRBV10-2 to TRBJ2-7, with a possible D match to TRBD1 (5 bases). The V gene lost 0 bases and the J gene lost 7 bases, with 10 bases spanning the gap. There are 13 residues in the CDR3. Looked up from germline, CDR1 is WSHSY and CDR2 is SAAADI.

The V gene is TRBV2, the J gene TRBJ2-2; 9 bases are a match to TRBD2. V shed 0 bases, J shed 6 bases, and the junction held 8 bases outside the gene matches. From germline, CDR1 is SNHLY and CDR2 FYNNEI. CDR3 length equals 17 residues. This CDR3 is CASSEAGGRAGAGELFF. CDR3 nucleotides: TGTGCCAGCAGTGAAGCAGGCGGGAGGGCCGGGGCCGGGGAGCTGTTTTTT.

This clone came up a few times. The genes are TRBV5-4 and TRBJ1-6, with TRBD1 as a possible D gene (6 bases). The ends were cut back, 5 bases at V and 4 bases at J, with 16 bases in the middle. Germline V gives CDR1 SGHNT, CDR2 YYREEE (reference sequence). This CDR3 spans 16 amino acids. CDR3 nucleotides: TGTGCCAGCAGACAAACCGGGACAAGTTATAATTCACCCCTCCACTTT. As protein: CASRQTGTSYNSPLHF.